This TCR beta chain was recovered during a study of CD8+CD57+ T cells in acquired aplastic anemia. Looked up from germline, CDR1 is LNHDA and CDR2 is SQIVND (reference sequence). V was pared by 7 bases and J by 4 bases, with 17 bases between. The CDR3 is 15 amino acids. This clonotype was counted between two and nine times. Both TCR beta VDJ combination and CDR3 sequence profiling were carried out. Genomic DNA was the template for this profiling. TCRdb called the reads again in MiXCR, with one record for every CDR3 protein. The sample shows just over 450,000 distinct CDR3 sequences, around a third of them seen only once. Only patients with CD8+CD57+ cell expansion on flow cytometry were chosen for sequencing.

The specimen was sorted CD4+, CD8+, or CD8+CD57+ T cells (not recorded which) from PBMCs. The source of this sequence is a human donor with aplastic anemia. V and J are TRBV19 and TRBJ2-1, with D hard to call. In nucleotides, the CDR3 is TGTGCCAGTATGGGCTCGGAAACATCATACAATGAGCAGTTCTTC. It translates to CASMGSETSYNEQFF.